A selection of T cell receptor beta chains follows, all from one sample in a study of shared clonotypes between healthy human individuals. TCRdb's copy holds only in-frame clones and misses some; the assay was immunoSEQ multiplex PCR. This table holds some 2.1 million clones, 85% to 95% found once. The sequencing sample was made of naive CD4+ T cells sorted from blood. Every receptor here comes from a man younger than 35 in good health. Each CDR3 is given with its conserved first and last residue.

j_call v_call cdr3_aa
TRBJ1-2 TRBV6-5 CASRVTPTGGYGYTF
TRBJ2-7 TRBV5-1 CASSGNSYEQYF
TRBJ2-4 TRBV4-3 CASSQAPWGGKNIQYF
TRBJ1-1 TRBV28 CASSPRNTEAFF
TRBJ2-7 TRBV5-6 CASSGIGGAYEQYF
TRBJ2-3 TRBV5-1 CASSLAGLAGSTDTQYF
TRBJ2-7 TRBV27 CASSLVGLAGVEQYF
TRBJ2-3 TRBV6-5 CASSYSKGTSGDTQYF
TRBJ2-4 TRBV20-1 CSAGGRDIQYF
TRBJ1-1 TRBV11-2 CASSQQGQGDTEAFF
TRBJ2-2 TRBV5-6 CASSLQGPSNTGELFF
TRBJ1-1 TRBV15 CATSGGTMNTEAFF
TRBJ1-5 TRBV30 CAWTTPGHGARPQHF
TRBJ2-7 TRBV10-3 CAISESTRSYEQYF
TRBJ2-5 TRBV5-1 CASSPTGQGAGETQYF
TRBJ1-1 TRBV7-9 CASSIWGTGLNTEAFF
TRBJ1-6 TRBV2 CASSPQGPYNSPLHF
TRBJ2-1 TRBV11-3 CASSLGTGTYNEQFF
TRBJ2-5 TRBV7-2 CASSFSSGGQETQYF
TRBJ1-3 TRBV5-1 CASSLGGQAFGNTIYF
TRBJ2-1 TRBV10-2 CASSGEGGSYNEQFF
TRBJ1-1 TRBV6-1 CASSWDGTEAFF
TRBJ1-4 TRBV30 CAWSVSRDRPYLFF
TRBJ2-1 TRBV28 CASSLTTSGRYNEQFF
TRBJ2-2 TRBV2 CASSVGTKNTGELFF
TRBJ2-1 TRBV7-2 CASSLVVTSGSSYNEQFF
TRBJ2-7 TRBV5-1 CASSEGTSVEQYF
TRBJ1-6 TRBV19 CASSMEASYNSPLHF
TRBJ2-3 TRBV5-1 CASRLAGLADTQYF
TRBJ1-2 TRBV19 CASIPGSSYGYTF
TRBJ1-1 TRBV7-2 CASSLAAGVLKNTEAFF
TRBJ1-3 TRBV6-5 CASSLTVLGNTIYF
TRBJ1-1 TRBV18 CASSLTGAANTEAFF
TRBJ2-5 TRBV27 CASSFHDRGRETQYF
TRBJ2-1 TRBV6-6 CASSSPASKYNEQFF